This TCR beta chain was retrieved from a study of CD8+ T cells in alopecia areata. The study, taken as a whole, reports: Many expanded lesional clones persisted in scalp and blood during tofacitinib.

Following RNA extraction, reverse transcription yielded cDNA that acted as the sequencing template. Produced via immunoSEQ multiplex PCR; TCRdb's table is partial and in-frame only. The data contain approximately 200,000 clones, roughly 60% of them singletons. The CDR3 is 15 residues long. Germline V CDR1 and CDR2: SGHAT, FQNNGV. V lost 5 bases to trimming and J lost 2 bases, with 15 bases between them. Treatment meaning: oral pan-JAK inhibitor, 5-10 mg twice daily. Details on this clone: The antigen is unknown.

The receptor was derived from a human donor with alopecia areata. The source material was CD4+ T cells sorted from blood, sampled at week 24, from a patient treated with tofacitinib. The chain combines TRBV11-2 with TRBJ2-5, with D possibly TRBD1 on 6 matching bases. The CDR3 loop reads CASSAAGTLQETQYF. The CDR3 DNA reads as TGTGCCAGCAGCGCAGCCGGGACACTACAAGAGACCCAGTACTTC.